Listed below are T cell receptor beta chains from one sample, sequenced in a study of blood T cell repertoires in COVID-19. The assay was immunoSEQ multiplex PCR, and TCRdb's table has in-frame clones only and misses some. The profile shows a few hundred thousand clones, around 84% of them singletons. The sequenced sample was PBMCs or T cells enriched from blood (not recorded which). These receptors came from a woman in her forties or fifties who had been exposed to COVID-19. CDR3s include the opening cysteine and the closing phenylalanine or tryptophan. A D gene is named only where the DNA matches it firmly. A clone size is listed for some rows: how often the clone was seen (once, few, many), or a class if it is expanded.

d_gene,abundance,v_gene,j_gene,CDR3nt,CDR3aa
TRBD1,.,TRBV18,TRBJ1-1,TGTGCCAGCTCAGAGGGGGCCAACACTGAAGCTTTCTTT,CASSEGANTEAFF
TRBD1,.,TRBV28,TRBJ1-6,TGTGCCAGCAGTTTGTGGTGGGGGACAGCCAATTCACCCCTCCACTTT,CASSLWWGTANSPLHF
TRBD1,.,TRBV6-4,TRBJ1-1,TGTGCCAGCAGTGACACAGACAGGGCCACTGAAGCTTTCTTT,CASSDTDRATEAFF
.,.,TRBV5-5,TRBJ1-1,TGTGCCAGCAGCGCAGGGTTGTACACTGAAGCTTTCTTT,CASSAGLYTEAFF
.,few,TRBV6-1,TRBJ1-5,TGTGCCAGCAGTGAAGTCCACTTTAGCAATCAGCCCCAGCATTTT,CASSEVHFSNQPQHF
TRBD2,.,TRBV9,TRBJ2-7,TGTGCCAGCAGCGTAGTCCCGCTAGCGGGGGCCGAGCAGTACTTC,CASSVVPLAGAEQYF
.,.,TRBV5-1,TRBJ1-6,TGCGCCAGCAGCTTGGCCCAGGGAGGCGATTCACCCCTCCACTTT,CASSLAQGGDSPLHF
.,few,TRBV29-1,TRBJ2-1,TGCGGGTTCGGGTCCTCCTACAATGAGCAGTTCTTC,CGFGSSYNEQFF
TRBD1,.,TRBV6-2/TRBV6-3,TRBJ1-2,TGTGCCAGCAGTTACCCCCAGGGGGACGGCTACACCTTC,CASSYPQGDGYTF
TRBD1,once,TRBV7-9,TRBJ2-5,TGTGCCAGCAGCTTAGGGGACAGGGGGTACCAAGAGACCCAGTACTTC,CASSLGDRGYQETQYF
.,.,TRBV7-9,TRBJ1-3,TGTGCCAGCAGCCCCCCGCGGGAGGGAAACACCATATATTTT,CASSPPREGNTIYF
.,.,TRBV11-3,TRBJ2-3,TGTGCCAGCAGCTCCGGCACAGATACGCAGTATTTT,CASSSGTDTQYF
TRBD1,.,TRBV7-8,TRBJ1-1,TGTGCCAGCAGCTCTCAGGGGGCAGGCACTGAAGCTTTCTTT,CASSSQGAGTEAFF
.,.,TRBV7-6,TRBJ2-1,TGTGCCAGCAGCTTAGGCCTAGCTATCGATGAGCAGTTCTTC,CASSLGLAIDEQFF
.,.,TRBV7-6,TRBJ2-3,TGTGCCAGCAGCTTTAACAGGGTACTCGTTTCTACACCCCACACAGATACGCAGTATTTT,CASSFNRVLVSTPHTDTQYF
.,.,TRBV28,TRBJ2-7,TGTGCCAGCAGTTTCCCGAGCTCCTACGAGCAGTACTTC,CASSFPSSYEQYF
TRBD1,.,TRBV12-5,TRBJ2-2,TGTGCTAGTGTCCCGGACAGGAGTACCGGGGAGCTGTTTTTT,CASVPDRSTGELFF
TRBD2,.,TRBV27,TRBJ2-1,TGTGCCAGCAGTACTACCGCCGGACTAGCTTGGGGTGAGCAGTTCTTC,CASSTTAGLAWGEQFF
TRBD1,.,TRBV6-2/TRBV6-3,TRBJ1-6,TGTGCCAGCAGTCCCGGGACAGGGCTCTCACCCCTCCACTTT,CASSPGTGLSPLHF
TRBD1,.,TRBV5-1,TRBJ2-7,TGCGCCAGCAGCCGCCGGGACAGCTCCTACGAGCAGTACTTC,CASSRRDSSYEQYF
.,.,TRBV18,TRBJ2-3,TGTGCCAGCTCACCCTGGACAGCTAGCACAGATACGCAGTATTTT,CASSPWTASTDTQYF
.,.,TRBV28,TRBJ1-3,TGTGCCAGCCTCAAGGGGATCCCTGGGAACACCATATATTTT,CASLKGIPGNTIYF
.,.,TRBV18,TRBJ2-7,TGTGCCAGCTCGACGCAAGGGGGGGTCCGCTACGAGCAGTACTTC,CASSTQGGVRYEQYF
.,once,TRBV30,TRBJ1-1,TGTGCCTGGATTACAGGATTTATGAACACTGAAGCTTTCTTT,CAWITGFMNTEAFF
.,.,TRBV19,TRBJ2-3,TGTGCCAGTAGTATAGCGCGGTCAGATACGCAGTATTTT,CASSIARSDTQYF
TRBD1,few,TRBV9,TRBJ1-3,TGTGCCAGCAGCGTGCAAGGGGGCGGCTCTGGAAACACCATATATTTT,CASSVQGGGSGNTIYF
.,once,TRBV18,TRBJ1-1,TGTGCCAGCTCACCAGTGGGAAGTAGGGGCACTGAAGCTTTCTTT,CASSPVGSRGTEAFF
TRBD1,.,TRBV9,TRBJ1-6,TGTGCCAGCAGCCGGGACAGGGGTTCACCCCTCCACTTT,CASSRDRGSPLHF
TRBD2,once,TRBV3-1/TRBV3-2,TRBJ2-5,TGTGCCAGCAGCCAAGATAGGGTTAGCGGGGGCTTGTACTTC,CASSQDRVSGGLYF
TRBD2,.,TRBV11-3,TRBJ2-1,TGTGCCAGCAGCTCCGATAGCGGGGGGGCGGTGTACAATGAGCAGTTCTTC,CASSSDSGGAVYNEQFF
TRBD2,once,TRBV5-1,TRBJ2-5,TGCGCCAGCAGCTTTCTAGCGGGGGATCAAGAGACCCAGTACTTC,CASSFLAGDQETQYF
TRBD1,.,TRBV5-1,TRBJ2-6,TGCGCCAGCAGCTTTTCGACAGGGCTAACGGGGGCCAACGTCCTGACTTTC,CASSFSTGLTGANVLTF
TRBD2,.,TRBV6-5,TRBJ2-1,TGTGCCAGCAAAAGCGGGGGGGCCAACAATGAGCAGTTCTTC,CASKSGGANNEQFF
.,.,TRBV29-1,TRBJ1-1,TGCAGCCCGCGGGTAGGGAATGAAGCTTTCTTT,CSPRVGNEAFF
.,.,TRBV7-8,TRBJ2-1,TGTGCCAGCAGTTCCGGTGAGCAGTTCTTC,CASSSGEQFF
.,.,TRBV19,TRBJ1-5,TGTGCCAGTAGTATAATGTCAGGGTATAGCAATCAGCCCCAGCATTTT,CASSIMSGYSNQPQHF
TRBD1,.,TRBV7-3,TRBJ2-5,TGTGCCAGCAGCTTTGGACAGGGTGCAGAGACCCAGTACTTC,CASSFGQGAETQYF
TRBD1,.,TRBV7-2,TRBJ1-3,TGTGCCAGCAGCAAGGACAGGGGGCCCGGAAACACCATATATTTT,CASSKDRGPGNTIYF
TRBD1,.,TRBV18,TRBJ1-1,TGTGCCAGCTCACCTTCCTCCTCCCTGTACAGGGGGAAGACTGAAGCTTTCTTT,CASSPSSSLYRGKTEAFF
TRBD1,.,TRBV12-3/TRBV12-4,TRBJ1-1,TGTGCCAGCAGACCTACAGGGGCTCCAGAAGCTTTCTTT,CASRPTGAPEAFF
.,.,TRBV9,TRBJ2-2,TGTGCCAGCTCGACCGGGGGGAACACCGGGGAGCTGTTTTTT,CASSTGGNTGELFF
TRBD1,many,TRBV6-5,TRBJ1-1,TGTGCCAGCAGTTACTCGCCAGGGGGAGACACTGAAGCTTTCTTT,CASSYSPGGDTEAFF
.,.,TRBV6-5,TRBJ1-2,TGTGCCAGCAGTTACGCCAGGGGTTATGGCTACACCTTC,CASSYARGYGYTF
TRBD1,.,TRBV18,TRBJ2-1,TGTGCCAGCTCCGGACAGGGGACGTCCAATGAGCAGTTCTTC,CASSGQGTSNEQFF
TRBD1,.,TRBV11-2,TRBJ1-4,TGTGCCAGCAGCTTACGTGGGGGACAGGGGAATGAAAAACTGTTTTTT,CASSLRGGQGNEKLFF
TRBD1,.,TRBV29-1,TRBJ1-2,TGCAGCGTCCAGGACAGGGGGCTTCCCTATGGCTACACCTTC,CSVQDRGLPYGYTF
.,.,TRBV29-1,TRBJ1-1,TGCAGCGTTGAAGAACAGGGTGGTCGTTTAATCACTGAAGCTTTCTTT,CSVEEQGGRLITEAFF
.,.,TRBV6-1,TRBJ1-5,TGTGCCAGCAGTGAGAGGGGACTAGATCAGCCCCAGCATTTT,CASSERGLDQPQHF
.,.,TRBV6-6,TRBJ1-5,TGTGCCAGCAGTTCTGAGCAGCCCCAGCATTTT,CASSSEQPQHF
TRBD1,.,TRBV18,TRBJ2-1,TGTGCCAGCTCACCAGGACAGGGCATCAATGAGCAGTTCTTC,CASSPGQGINEQFF
.,.,TRBV10-3,TRBJ2-6,TGTGCCATCGGCGGGGGCCCTAGCTCTGGGGCCAACGTCCTGACTTTC,CAIGGGPSSGANVLTF
TRBD2,.,TRBV7-8,TRBJ2-1,TGTGCCAGCAGCACAGGGCCGGGACTAGCGGGGAATGAGCAGTTCTTC,CASSTGPGLAGNEQFF
.,.,TRBV24-1,TRBJ1-2,TGTGCCACCAGTGATTCAGGGATCGGTGGCTACACCTTC,CATSDSGIGGYTF
TRBD1,.,TRBV13,TRBJ2-1,TGTGCCAGCAGCATTACCCAGGGGGCCTACTCCTACAATGAGCAGTTCTTC,CASSITQGAYSYNEQFF
.,once,TRBV5-6,TRBJ1-1,TGTGCCAGCAGCTTGTTAACTGTGAACACTGAAGCTTTCTTT,CASSLLTVNTEAFF
.,.,TRBV2,TRBJ1-5,TGTGCCAGCAGTGCCGAAAGGGGGGGTAATCAGCCCCAGCATTTT,CASSAERGGNQPQHF
TRBD1,once,TRBV9,TRBJ2-5,TGTGCCAGCAGCGTATTAGGGACAGGGAGAGAGACCCAGTACTTC,CASSVLGTGRETQYF
.,.,TRBV29-1,TRBJ1-1,TGCAGCGTCGTCAGGTATGGGAACACTGAAGCTTTCTTT,CSVVRYGNTEAFF
TRBD1,few,TRBV2,TRBJ1-1,TGTGCCAGCAGTCTCGGACAGGGAATGGCTTTCTTT,CASSLGQGMAFF